Below are 22 T cell receptor beta chains sequenced from a single sample in a study of cytomegalovirus exposure and HLA in healthy donors. The PCR used 60 Vbeta and 13 Jbeta primers. TCRdb's table, derived via immunoSEQ multiplex PCR, lists solely in-frame clones and lacks some. Of fewer than 250,000 clones listed, roughly 74% are singletons. The sample taken for sequencing was PBMCs. These receptors came from a woman aged 30 to 39 in good health and CMV-seropositive.

The chain employs TRBV7-8 and TRBJ2-1, with 10 bases fitting TRBD2. This CDR3 is built from 16 residues. V lost 5 bases to trimming and J lost 4 bases; unmatched junction nucleotides: 8. Germline V gene data show CDR1 as SGHVS and CDR2 as FQNEAQ. In nucleotides, the CDR3 is TGTGCCAGCAGCCCACACCCTAGCGGGGGTTACAATGAGCAGTTCTTC. It is translated as CASSPHPSGGYNEQFF. Full variable domain (outside the CDR3, taken from reference TRBV7-8 and TRBJ2-1): GAGVSQSPRYKVAKRGQDVALRCDPISGHVSLFWYQQALGQGPEFLTYFQNEAQLDKSGLPSDRFFAERPEGSVSTLKIQRTQQEDSAVYLCASSPHPSGGYNEQFFGPGTRLTVL.

The chain recombines TRBV5-6 with TRBJ1-4; weak D call: TRBD1 (6 bases). The CDR3 is 13 residues long. V lost 0 bases and J 10 bases, leaving 10 bases between the germline ends. In germline, CDR1 is SGHDT, CDR2 YYEEEE. Here the CDR3 reads CASSLGRGGKLFF. CDR3 nucleotides: TGTGCCAGCAGCTTGGGCAGGGGTGGAAAACTGTTTTTT.

The chain combines TRBV28 with TRBJ2-2; TRBD1 is a possible D gene (6 bases). Germline values: CDR1 MDHEN, CDR2 SYDVKM. This CDR3 spans 19 amino acids. Trimming stripped 4 bases from V and 11 bases from J, with 32 bases between. CDR3 bases: TGTGCCAGCAGTTCATTTACAGGGAGCTTGGTCGGACGTAATCAAGAGCTGTTTTTT. It yields the protein CASSSFTGSLVGRNQELFF.

CDR3 nucleotide sequence: TGCGCCAGCAGCCCCAGGGTGGTGAACTATGGCTACACCTTC. It encodes CASSPRVVNYGYTF. V usage is TRBV4-3 and J usage is TRBJ1-2, with D possibly matching TRBD1 (5 bases). V gave up 4 bases and J gave up 2 bases, with 11 bases separating them. Germline assignment: CDR1 LGHNA and CDR2 YSLEER. The CDR3 has 14 residues.

This clone occurred a few times. V is TRBV5-4 and J is TRBJ1-1; maybe TRBD1 (6 bases). Germline CDR1 reads SGHNT; CDR2 reads YYREEE (reference sequence). The CDR3 consists of 13 residues. V gave up 4 bases and J gave up 5 bases, with 12 bases separating them. Written as DNA, the CDR3 is TGTGCCAGCAGCGGACAGATCCTAACTGAAGCTTTCTTT. It encodes CASSGQILTEAFF.

The rearrangement joins TRBV7-9 to TRBJ1-2, with D possibly matching TRBD1 (6 bases). Germline V gene data show CDR1 as SEHNR and CDR2 as FQNEAQ (reference sequence). The length of the CDR3 is 15 residues. Trimming removed 5 bases at V and 13 bases at J, with 26 bases between. The DNA of the CDR3 is TGTGCCAGCAGCCCTACCGGGACATCCCTGGCCAGGGTCACCTTC. Its translation: CASSPTGTSLARVTF.

The rearrangement joins TRBV7-3 to TRBJ2-3; 11 bases align to TRBD2. The CDR3 loop spans 16 amino acids. J was trimmed by 0 bases and V by 6 bases; bases with no gene match: 5. Germline-derived CDR1 and CDR2 are SGHTA and FQGTGA. CDR3 in amino acids: CASSLSGGVSTDTQYF. CDR3 DNA sequence: TGTGCCAGCAGTCTTAGCGGGGGGGTAAGCACAGATACGCAGTATTTT.

The V and J genes are TRBV2 and TRBJ1-5, with D perhaps TRBD1 (6 bases). This CDR3 has 14 residues. Trimming removed 4 bases at V and 4 bases at J, with 11 bases between. Germline values: CDR1 SNHLY, CDR2 FYNNEI. The CDR3 sequence is CASSAGQTNQPQHF. DNA of the CDR3: TGTGCCAGCAGTGCCGGACAGACTAATCAGCCCCAGCATTTT. The full variable domain, completed using reference TRBV2 and TRBJ1-5, is EPEVTQTPSHQVTQMGQEVILRCVPISNHLYFYWYRQILGQKVEFLVSFYNNEISEKSEIFDDQFSVERPDGSNFTLKIRSTKLEDSAMYFCASSAGQTNQPQHFGDGTRLSIL.

The V and J genes are TRBV21-1 and TRBJ1-1; the listed D gene, TRBD1, was not tested against the DNA. TRBV21-1 is designated a pseudogene. The CDR3 loop spans 18 amino acids. This CDR3 reads CASSIRDRVKKVNTEAFF. CDR3 sequence (DNA): TGTGCCAGCAGCATCCGGGACAGGGTTAAAAAGGTGAACACTGAAGCTTTCTTT.

V and J are TRBV19 and TRBJ2-1, with 12 bases that match TRBD2. The CDR3 runs 14 residues. Germline V gene sequence: CDR1 LNHDA, CDR2 SQIVND (reference sequence). Germline trimming cut 4 bases from V and 5 bases from J; bases unmatched to any gene: 0. The CDR3 loop is CASSTSGRDNEQFF. The CDR3 DNA is TGTGCCAGTAGTACTAGCGGGAGGGACAATGAGCAGTTCTTC.

The V call is TRBV6-1, the J call TRBJ2-7; D uncertain. Trimming took 4 bases from V and 6 from J, leaving 13 bases between them. CDR1 and CDR2 from the germline V gene are MNHNS and SASEGT. The CDR3 covers 13 residues. The CDR3, as DNA: TGTGCCAGCAGTGTCGAGCCTCTCCGCGAGCAGTACTTC. It encodes CASSVEPLREQYF.

V usage is TRBV9 and J usage is TRBJ2-1; 10 nucleotides align to TRBD2. This CDR3 is 16 amino acids long. Germline loops: CDR1 SGDLS, CDR2 YYNGEE. The V segment lost 0 bases and the J segment 7 bases; nucleotides outside the gene matches: 7. This CDR3 is CASSVERLAGVNEQFF. The CDR3 bases are TGTGCCAGCAGCGTAGAACGGCTAGCGGGAGTAAATGAGCAGTTCTTC.

This clone has only a few counts. The V gene is TRBV28, the J gene TRBJ1-5; 7 positions match TRBD1. The CDR3 sequence is 15 residues long. V shed 1 base and J 7 bases; nucleotides not matched to a gene: 7. Germline CDR1 reads MDHEN; CDR2 reads SYDVKM. The CDR3, as DNA: TGTGCCAGCAGTTTATTGCAGGGGGATATCCAGCCCCAGCATTTT. Protein: CASSLLQGDIQPQHF.

V usage is TRBV6-5 and J usage is TRBJ2-7, with TRBD1 identical over 10 bases. CDR3 length: 16 amino acids. Per germline, CDR1 MNHEY and CDR2 SVGAGI. Germline trimming cut 2 bases from V and 0 bases from J; bases unmatched to any gene: 4. The CDR3 is CASSYGQGDASYEQYF. As DNA, the CDR3 is TGTGCCAGCAGTTACGGACAGGGGGACGCCTCCTACGAGCAGTACTTC.

The chain carries TRBV9 and TRBJ1-1, with TRBD1 matching over 7 bases. The V and J ends lost 5 bases and 7 bases, in that order; junction bases with no gene match: 11. Germline V lookup: CDR1 SGDLS, CDR2 YYNGEE. The CDR3 runs to 14 residues. The CDR3 protein is CASSRGGTADEAFF. For the CDR3, the DNA is TGTGCCAGCAGTCGGGGGGGGACAGCCGATGAAGCTTTCTTT.

The chain links TRBV4-1 to TRBJ2-2; no reliable D call. V lost 0 bases and J lost 2, with 10 bases in between. There are 16 residues in the CDR3. Germline V gene lookup returns CDR1 MGHRA and CDR2 YSYEKL. Written as DNA, the CDR3 is TGCGCCAGCAGCCAAGACGTCAGGTATAACACCGGGGAGCTGTTTTTT. This codes for CASSQDVRYNTGELFF.

This clone came up once. The chain has TRBV4-2 and TRBJ2-3, with 8 bases that match TRBD2. Germline V lookup: CDR1 LGHNA, CDR2 YNFKEQ. V trimming: 1 base; J trimming: 7 bases; junction bases outside the gene matches: 4. This CDR3 has 14 residues. CDR3 DNA sequence: TGTGCCAGCAGCCAAGCCAGCGGGGGAAATACGCAGTATTTT. Its translation is CASSQASGGNTQYF.

This chain joins TRBV28 and TRBJ2-7; 7 nucleotides agree with TRBD1. The CDR3 sequence is 14 residues long. V was pared by 7 bases and J by 0 bases, with 6 bases of the junction left unmatched. The germline CDR1 and CDR2 sequences are MDHEN and SYDVKM. Written as DNA, the CDR3 is TGTGCCAGCATCCGGGACAGTACCTCCTACGAGCAGTACTTC. As protein: CASIRDSTSYEQYF.

The chain combines TRBV6-5 with TRBJ2-5; weak D call: TRBD2 (5 bases). Trimming took off 2 bases at V and 4 bases at J, with 17 bases between the two ends. This CDR3 has 16 amino acids. Germline V gene data show CDR1 as MNHEY and CDR2 as SVGAGI. The DNA of the CDR3 is TGTGCCAGCAGTTACCTGGCTAGAGGGCCTCGAGAGACCCAGTACTTC. This sequence encodes CASSYLARGPRETQYF.

The chain uses TRBV7-3 and TRBJ2-1; TRBD2 matches 11 bases. Germline CDR1 reads SGHTA; CDR2 reads FQGTGA. J was trimmed by 16 bases and V by 0 bases; bases with no gene match: 8. CDR3 size: 14 residues. The CDR3 sequence is CASSLTAGSGGAFF. In nucleotides, the CDR3 is TGTGCCAGCAGCTTAACCGCTGGTAGCGGGGGGGCCTTCTTC.

The chain combines TRBV2 with TRBJ2-7; TRBD2 matches at 11 bases. The length of the CDR3 is 14 residues. J gave up 4 bases and V 5 bases, and 4 bases lay outside the gene matches. Germline loops: CDR1 SNHLY, CDR2 FYNNEI. CDR3 in DNA: TGTGCCAGCAGTTTGACTAGCGGGGTTTACGAGCAGTACTTC. This sequence encodes CASSLTSGVYEQYF.

The chain is built from TRBV28 and TRBJ2-7; no clear D. Germline V gives CDR1 MDHEN, CDR2 SYDVKM. Trimming left V 3 bases short and J 3 bases short, with 9 bases between. The CDR3 is made up of 13 amino acids. CDR3 in amino acids: CASSLPQVYEQYF. In DNA form, the CDR3 reads TGTGCCAGCAGTTTGCCTCAGGTCTACGAGCAGTACTTC.